Sequencing of this T cell receptor beta chain was carried out in a study of cytomegalovirus exposure and HLA in healthy donors. It was with 60 Vbeta and 13 Jbeta primers that the PCR ran. Method: immunoSEQ multiplex PCR; TCRdb's copy keeps in-frame clones and lacks some. This table holds 270,000 or so clones, about nine tenths found once. Whole-study results and caveats: Rare sequences made up most TCRs, while some public TCRs were found in many donors.

V lost 6 bases and J lost 0, with 14 bases in between. This CDR3 region has 15 residues. Germline CDR1 reads MNHEY; CDR2 reads SMNVEV (reference sequence). With regard to this clone: Its antigen is as yet unknown.

The chain uses TRBV27 and TRBJ1-1; possible D gene TRBD1, 5 bases. The clonotype comes from a man aged 35 to 55 in good health and CMV-seropositive. The source material was PBMCs. Here the CDR3 DNA reads TGTGCCAGCAGAAGGACACGGCCCATGAACACTGAAGCTTTCTTT. Translating it yields CASRRTRPMNTEAFF.